These 24 T cell receptor beta chains originate from one sample sequenced in a study of shared clonotypes between healthy human individuals. The naive CD8 population came from CD45RO-negative cells selected for CCR7, without terminally differentiated effector memory CD45RA+ cells. Sequenced by immunoSEQ multiplex PCR; TCRdb stores in-frame clones only, minus some. The data contain millions of clones, 93% of them singletons. Material for sequencing was naive CD8+ T cells from PBMCs. The receptors shown here come from a man between 18 and 35 years old in good health. Some clones in this sample may be carry-over from other donors' samples.

This clone is a singleton in its sample. The V and J genes are TRBV7-9 and TRBJ1-3; weak D call: TRBD1 (5 bases). V lost 5 bases and J 2 bases, leaving 13 bases between the germline ends. The CDR3 spans 15 residues. The germline V gene encodes CDR1 SEHNR and CDR2 FQNEAQ (reference sequence). The CDR3 here is CASSTRTSPGNTIYF. The CDR3 nucleotides are TGTGCCAGCAGCACCCGGACATCGCCTGGAAACACCATATATTTT. Full variable domain (remainder filled in from reference TRBV7-9 and TRBJ1-3): DTGVSQNPRHKITKRGQNVTFRCDPISEHNRLYWYRQTLGQGPEFLTYFQNEAQLEKSRLLSDRFSAERPKGSFSTLEIQRTEQGDSAMYLCASSTRTSPGNTIYFGEGSWLTVV.

The V call is TRBV7-2, the J call TRBJ2-1; D unclear. Germline V CDR1 and CDR2: SGHTA, FQGNSA. V lost 6 bases, J lost 0 bases, and 18 bases lay in between. CDR3 length equals 17 residues. CDR3 residues: CASSFTLLSNSYNEQFF. The DNA of the CDR3 is TGTGCCAGCAGTTTCACACTCCTCTCCAACTCCTACAATGAGCAGTTCTTC.

A note on this clone: At the DNA level, this CDR3 is encoded by other sequences in the same sample as well. This sequence joins TRBV4-1 and TRBJ2-1; possibly TRBD1 for D (5 bases). The CDR3 is made up of 15 amino acids. From germline, CDR1 is MGHRA and CDR2 YSYEKL. V lost 0 bases and J lost 4, with 10 bases in between. The CDR3 is CASSQDRGSYNEQFF. The DNA for the CDR3 is TGCGCCAGCAGCCAAGATAGGGGTTCATACAATGAGCAGTTCTTC.

This chain connects TRBV11-2 to TRBJ2-7, with 11 bases that match TRBD1. Germline lookup yields CDR1 SGHAT and CDR2 FQNNGV. The V gene end was trimmed by 4 bases and the J gene end by 2 bases; junction bases not matched to a gene: 10. The CDR3 spans 17 residues. In DNA form, the CDR3 reads TGTGCCAGCAGCTCAGGACAGGGGGCCCCGATTACCTACGAGCAGTACTTC. This encodes CASSSGQGAPITYEQYF.

The CDR3 DNA reads TGCAGCGTTGAATCACGAGCTCCGAATCTGCGGGGTGAGGCCCAGTACTTC. Encoded protein: CSVESRAPNLRGEAQYF. This chain uses TRBV29-1 with TRBJ2-5; D is possibly TRBD2 (6 bases). The length of the CDR3 is 17 residues. Germline-derived CDR1 and CDR2 are SQVTM and ANQGSEA. Trimming cost V 2 bases and J 9 bases, with 28 bases left between them. The complete variable domain, with remaining parts taken from reference TRBV29-1 and TRBJ2-5, reads SAVISQKPSRDICQRGTSLTIQCQVDSQVTMMFWYRQQPGQSLTLIATANQGSEATYESGFVIDKFPISRPNLTFSTLTVSNMSPEDSSIYLCSVESRAPNLRGEAQYFGPGTRLLVL.

The chain joins TRBV11-2 to TRBJ2-7; D uncertain. Trimming stripped 5 bases from V and 4 bases from J, with 21 bases between. The CDR3 runs 16 residues. CDR1 and CDR2 (germline): SGHAT, FQNNGV. The DNA of the CDR3 is TGTGCCAGCAGCCCTCGACCGGCGACCGGTACATACGAGCAGTACTTC. Protein: CASSPRPATGTYEQYF. Variable domain in full (rest from reference TRBV11-2 and TRBJ2-7): EAGVAQSPRYKIIEKRQSVAFWCNPISGHATLYWYQQILGQGPKLLIQFQNNGVVDDSQLPKDRFSAERLKGVDSTLKIQPAKLEDSAVYLCASSPRPATGTYEQYFGPGTRLTVT.

The chain couples TRBV27 to TRBJ1-5; weak D call: TRBD1 (5 bases). The germline gives CDR1 MNHEY, CDR2 SMNVEV (reference sequence). This CDR3 is built from 14 residues. Between the trimmed V and J ends, which lost 2 bases and 7 bases, there was a span of 12 bases. The CDR3: CASSLTWGGQPQHF. The CDR3 coding sequence is TGTGCCAGCAGTTTAACCTGGGGCGGGCAGCCCCAGCATTTT.

This chain connects TRBV29-1 to TRBJ2-7; 11 positions agree with TRBD2. The germline CDR1 and CDR2 sequences are SQVTM and ANQGSEA. J gave up 3 bases and V 5 bases, and 9 bases lay outside the gene matches. This CDR3 is 15 amino acids long. The CDR3 loop reads CSVSLSGRVLYEQYF. DNA for the CDR3: TGCAGCGTTTCGCTTAGCGGGAGGGTTCTCTACGAGCAGTACTTC.

V usage is TRBV5-1 and J usage is TRBJ2-7; D not certain. The CDR3 length is 14 residues. V lost 3 bases, J lost 3 bases, and 13 bases lay in between. Germline CDR1 SGHRS, CDR2 YFSETQ. The CDR3 region has the DNA TGCGCCAGCAGCTACAGAAGGCATCACTACGAGCAGTACTTC. It codes for CASSYRRHHYEQYF.

The chain is built from TRBV5-5 and TRBJ1-2; D remains ambiguous. This CDR3 contains 14 residues. V gave up 4 bases and J gave up 2 bases, with 12 bases separating them. Germline CDR1 reads SGHKS; CDR2 reads YYEKEE (reference sequence). The CDR3 sequence is CASSPTGLNYGYTF. The CDR3 DNA reads TGTGCCAGCAGCCCGACGGGGTTGAACTATGGCTACACCTTC. The full variable domain, its missing parts supplied by reference TRBV5-5 and TRBJ1-2, is DAGVTQSPTHLIKTRGQQVTLRCSPISGHKSVSWYQQVLGQGPQFIFQYYEKEERGRGNFPDRFSARQFPNYSSELNVNALLLGDSALYLCASSPTGLNYGYTFGSGTRLTVV.

The CDR3 here is CASRPRGPETQYF. The DNA of the CDR3 is TGTGCCAGCAGACCTCGCGGGCCGGAGACCCAGTACTTC. The V call is TRBV27, the J call TRBJ2-5, with a tentative D call TRBD2 (5 bases). The CDR3 extends over 13 amino acids. Germline V CDR1 and CDR2: MNHEY, SMNVEV (reference sequence). V dropped 6 bases and J dropped 5 bases, with 13 bases sitting between them.

This clone was observed once. Distinct nucleotide sequences in the sample also encode this CDR3. V and J are TRBV9 and TRBJ2-1; 7 bases are shared with TRBD1. J was trimmed by 4 bases and V by 0 bases; bases with no gene match: 1. CDR3 length: 14 residues. CDR1 is SGDLS, CDR2 YYNGEE, per germline. CDR3 amino acids: CASSVGTGYNEQFF. The CDR3 coding sequence is TGTGCCAGCAGCGTAGGGACAGGATACAATGAGCAGTTCTTC.

In this sample, this clone turned up once. The same CDR3 is also encoded by other DNA sequences in this sample. The J gene is TRBJ2-7, the V gene TRBV27, with a possible D match to TRBD1 (7 bases). The CDR3 totals 14 residues. The germline V gene encodes CDR1 MNHEY and CDR2 SMNVEV (reference sequence). V was clipped by 6 bases and J by 4 bases, with 16 bases between them. This CDR3 reads CASSLSGGGYEQYF. As DNA, the CDR3 is TGTGCCAGCAGCCTGTCAGGGGGAGGATACGAGCAGTACTTC.

The V call is TRBV6-1, the J call TRBJ2-4; D perhaps matches TRBD2 (5 bases). V was cut by 6 bases and J by 15 bases, with 18 bases left in between. Looked up from germline, CDR1 is MNHNS and CDR2 is SASEGT. This CDR3 has 12 residues. CDR3 in DNA: TGTGCCAGCAGCAACCCGGTCCTAGAGGGGTACTTC. Its protein is CASSNPVLEGYF.

The chain combines TRBV4-3 with TRBJ2-1; D may be TRBD2 (6 bases). The V end was cut by 2 bases, the J end by 7 bases, with 9 bases between. CDR1 and CDR2 from the germline V gene are LGHNA and YSLEER. This CDR3 region has 13 residues. The CDR3 bases are TGCGCCAGCAGCCAAATACGGGGGAATGAGCAGTTCTTC. Protein product: CASSQIRGNEQFF.

This rearrangement joins TRBV19 to TRBJ2-7; TRBD1 aligns across 10 bases. J lost 1 base, V lost 5 bases, and 5 bases had no gene match. The CDR3 is 15 amino acids. CDR1 is LNHDA and CDR2 is SQIVND in the germline V gene (reference sequence). CDR3 bases: TGTGCCAGTAGTTCCTGGACAGGGGGTTCCTACGAGCAGTACTTC. This sequence encodes CASSSWTGGSYEQYF.

This clone came up once. The rearrangement links TRBV9 to TRBJ2-5; tentative D call: TRBD2 (6 bases). CDR3 length: 15 residues. V lost 3 bases and J 5 bases, leaving 17 bases between the germline ends. CDR1 SGDLS and CDR2 YYNGEE come from the germline V gene. CDR3 region: CASSGRDLSRETQYF. In nucleotides, the CDR3 is TGTGCCAGCAGCGGGCGGGACCTTTCTCGGGAGACCCAGTACTTC.

The V call is TRBV6-5, the J call TRBJ1-1; perhaps TRBD1 as D (5 bases). Looked up from germline, CDR1 is MNHEY and CDR2 is SVGAGI. Trimming removed 4 bases at V and 5 bases at J, with 17 bases between. This CDR3 comprises 15 residues. For the CDR3, the DNA is TGTGCCAGCAGTTTTTCGGGCCCGGGGGGTACTGAAGCTTTCTTT. This codes for CASSFSGPGGTEAFF.

The chain joins TRBV6-1 to TRBJ1-5, with D unclear. Per the germline V gene, CDR1 is MNHNS and CDR2 is SASEGT. The CDR3 loop spans 17 amino acids. V was clipped by 3 bases and J by 1 base, with 16 bases between them. In DNA form, the CDR3 reads TGTGCCAGCAGTGAGAGAATGGTAAGGACGAGCAATCAGCCCCAGCATTTT. Residues: CASSERMVRTSNQPQHF.

This chain links TRBV27 with TRBJ2-7, with D possibly being TRBD1 or TRBD2 (5 bases each). The CDR3 covers 15 residues. The germline V gene encodes CDR1 MNHEY and CDR2 SMNVEV (reference sequence). V lost 7 bases, J lost 5 bases, and 21 bases lay in between. This CDR3 is CASNSRGAEIDEQYF. The CDR3 nucleotides read TGTGCCAGCAACTCAAGAGGGGCAGAAATCGACGAGCAGTACTTC.

CDR3 sequence: CASSHGIQETQYF. The CDR3 DNA is TGTGCCAGCAGCCACGGGATCCAAGAGACCCAGTACTTC. The V and J genes are TRBV14 and TRBJ2-5, with D perhaps matching TRBD2 (5 bases). V lost 3 bases and J lost 1, with 6 bases in between. The CDR3 runs to 13 residues. Germline assignment: CDR1 SGHDN and CDR2 FVKESK.

The gene calls are TRBV28 and TRBJ2-1; TRBD2 agrees at 13 bases. Germline CDR1 reads MDHEN; CDR2 reads SYDVKM. V lost 2 bases and J lost 8; bases outside the gene matches: 6. The CDR3 has 16 residues. The CDR3 loop reads CASSLTRTSGSDEQFF. The DNA for the CDR3 is TGTGCCAGCAGTTTAACTAGGACTAGCGGGAGCGATGAGCAGTTCTTC.

This sequence joins TRBV4-1 and TRBJ1-1; D remains unclear. V was clipped by 1 base and J by 8 bases, with 8 bases between them. Germline V gene data show CDR1 as MGHRA and CDR2 as YSYEKL. The CDR3 is made up of 12 amino acids. In DNA form, the CDR3 reads TGCGCCAGCAGCCAAGGACCCCGGGAAGCTTTCTTT. Amino acid sequence: CASSQGPREAFF.

This clone appeared once. V and J are TRBV4-3 and TRBJ1-1; possible D gene TRBD1, 5 bases. Trimming cost V 0 bases and J 0 bases, with 11 bases left between them. Germline V gives CDR1 LGHNA, CDR2 YSLEER. The CDR3 extends over 16 amino acids. As DNA, the CDR3 is TGCGCCAGCAGCCAAGATTTCGCAGGGATGAACACTGAAGCTTTCTTT. Protein: CASSQDFAGMNTEAFF.